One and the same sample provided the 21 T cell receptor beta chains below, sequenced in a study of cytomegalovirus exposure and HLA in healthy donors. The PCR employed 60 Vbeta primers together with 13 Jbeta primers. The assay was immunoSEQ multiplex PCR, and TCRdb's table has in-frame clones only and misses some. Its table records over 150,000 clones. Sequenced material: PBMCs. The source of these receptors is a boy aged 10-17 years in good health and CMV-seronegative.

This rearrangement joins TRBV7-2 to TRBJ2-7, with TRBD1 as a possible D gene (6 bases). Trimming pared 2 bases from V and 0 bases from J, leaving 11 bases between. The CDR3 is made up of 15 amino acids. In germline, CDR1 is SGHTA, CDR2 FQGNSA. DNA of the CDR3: TGTGCCAGCAGCTTACGGACAGAGAGCTCCTACGAGCAGTACTTC. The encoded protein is CASSLRTESSYEQYF.

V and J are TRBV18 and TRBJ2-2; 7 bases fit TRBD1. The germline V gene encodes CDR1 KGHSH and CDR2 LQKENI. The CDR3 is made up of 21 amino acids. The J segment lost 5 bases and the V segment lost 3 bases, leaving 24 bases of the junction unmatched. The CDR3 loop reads CASSPYKTGDPGRSKTGELFF. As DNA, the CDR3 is TGTGCCAGCTCACCCTACAAAACAGGGGACCCAGGGAGATCCAAGACCGGGGAGCTGTTTTTT.

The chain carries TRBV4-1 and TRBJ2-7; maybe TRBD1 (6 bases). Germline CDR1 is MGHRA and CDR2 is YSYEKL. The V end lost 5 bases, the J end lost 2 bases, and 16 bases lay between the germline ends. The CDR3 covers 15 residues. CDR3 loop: CASSEQGSLAYEQYF. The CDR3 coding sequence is TGCGCCAGCAGCGAACAGGGTTCCCTCGCCTACGAGCAGTACTTC.

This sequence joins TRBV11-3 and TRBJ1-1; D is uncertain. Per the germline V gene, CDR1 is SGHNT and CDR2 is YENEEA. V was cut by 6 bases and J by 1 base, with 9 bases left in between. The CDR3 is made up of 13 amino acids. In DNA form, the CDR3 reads TGTGCCAGCAGTCGGAGTCGGAACACTGAAGCTTTCTTT. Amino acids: CASSRSRNTEAFF.

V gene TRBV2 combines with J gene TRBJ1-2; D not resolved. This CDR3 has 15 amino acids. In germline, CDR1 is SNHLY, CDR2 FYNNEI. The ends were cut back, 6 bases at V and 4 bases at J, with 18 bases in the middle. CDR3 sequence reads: CASSPTGGPSYGYTF. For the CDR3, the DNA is TGTGCCAGCAGCCCTACTGGAGGGCCGAGCTATGGCTACACCTTC.

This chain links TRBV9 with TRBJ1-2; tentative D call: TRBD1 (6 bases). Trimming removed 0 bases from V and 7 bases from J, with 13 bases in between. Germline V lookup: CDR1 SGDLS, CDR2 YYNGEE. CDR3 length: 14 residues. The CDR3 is CASSVGGVGGGYTF. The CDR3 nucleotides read TGTGCCAGCAGCGTAGGAGGGGTAGGGGGTGGCTACACCTTC.

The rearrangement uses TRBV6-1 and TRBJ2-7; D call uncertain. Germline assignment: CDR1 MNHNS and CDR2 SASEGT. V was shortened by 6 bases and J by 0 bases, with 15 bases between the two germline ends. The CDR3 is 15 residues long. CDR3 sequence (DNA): TGTGCCAGCAGAGACACACCGTTGGGCTCCTACGAGCAGTACTTC. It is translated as CASRDTPLGSYEQYF.

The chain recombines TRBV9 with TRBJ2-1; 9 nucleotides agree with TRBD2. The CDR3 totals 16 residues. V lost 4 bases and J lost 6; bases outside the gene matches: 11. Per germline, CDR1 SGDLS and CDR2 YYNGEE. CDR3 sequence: CASSPGGAGGSNEQFF. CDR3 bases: TGTGCCAGCAGCCCCGGGGGAGCGGGGGGTTCCAATGAGCAGTTCTTC.

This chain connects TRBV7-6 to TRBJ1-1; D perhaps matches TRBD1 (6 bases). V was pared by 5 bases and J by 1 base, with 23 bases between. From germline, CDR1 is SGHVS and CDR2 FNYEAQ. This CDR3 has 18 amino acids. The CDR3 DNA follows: TGTGCCAGCAGCCCGAGAAGGCCGTTCCAGGGGAGGAACACTGAAGCTTTCTTT. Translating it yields CASSPRRPFQGRNTEAFF.

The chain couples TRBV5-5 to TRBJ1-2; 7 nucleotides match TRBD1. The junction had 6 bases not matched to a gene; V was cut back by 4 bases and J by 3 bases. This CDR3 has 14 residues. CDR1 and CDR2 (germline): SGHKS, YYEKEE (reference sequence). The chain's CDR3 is CASSPDRAYYGYTF. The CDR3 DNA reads TGTGCCAGCAGCCCCGACAGGGCTTACTATGGCTACACCTTC.

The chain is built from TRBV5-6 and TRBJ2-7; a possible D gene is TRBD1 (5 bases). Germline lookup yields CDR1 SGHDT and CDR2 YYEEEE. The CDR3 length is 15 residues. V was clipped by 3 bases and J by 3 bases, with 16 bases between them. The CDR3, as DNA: TGTGCCAGCAGCTATCAGGGAACCTCATTCTACGAGCAGTACTTC. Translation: CASSYQGTSFYEQYF.

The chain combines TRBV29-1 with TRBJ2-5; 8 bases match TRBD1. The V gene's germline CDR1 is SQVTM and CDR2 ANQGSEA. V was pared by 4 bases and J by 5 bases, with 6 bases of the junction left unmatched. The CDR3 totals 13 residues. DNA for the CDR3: TGCAGCGTTGCCGACAGGGGCACGGAGACCCAGTACTTC. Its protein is CSVADRGTETQYF.

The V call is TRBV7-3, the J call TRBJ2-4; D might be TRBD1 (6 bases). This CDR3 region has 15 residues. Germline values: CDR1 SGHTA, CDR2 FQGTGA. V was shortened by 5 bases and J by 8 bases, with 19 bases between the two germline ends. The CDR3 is CASSLRGSEGDIQYF. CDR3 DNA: TGTGCCAGCAGCCTGCGAGGTAGCGAGGGGGACATTCAGTACTTC.

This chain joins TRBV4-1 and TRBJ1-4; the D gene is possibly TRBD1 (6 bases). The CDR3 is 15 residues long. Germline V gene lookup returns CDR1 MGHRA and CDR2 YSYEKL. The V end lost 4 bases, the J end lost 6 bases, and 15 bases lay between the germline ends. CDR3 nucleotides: TGCGCCAGCAGCCCCACAGGGCAGGCGGATGAAAAACTGTTTTTT. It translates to CASSPTGQADEKLFF.

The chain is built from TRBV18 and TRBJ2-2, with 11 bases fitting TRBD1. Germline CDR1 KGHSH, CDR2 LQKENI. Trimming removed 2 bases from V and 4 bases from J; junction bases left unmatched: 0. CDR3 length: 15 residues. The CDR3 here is CASSPGTGGTGELFF. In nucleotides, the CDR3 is TGTGCCAGCTCACCAGGGACAGGGGGCACCGGGGAGCTGTTTTTT.

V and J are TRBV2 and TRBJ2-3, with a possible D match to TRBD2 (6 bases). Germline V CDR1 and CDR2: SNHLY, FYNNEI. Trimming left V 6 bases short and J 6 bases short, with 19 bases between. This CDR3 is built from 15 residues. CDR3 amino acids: CASRAKTSFPDTQYF. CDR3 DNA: TGTGCCAGCAGGGCAAAGACTAGTTTTCCGGATACGCAGTATTTT.

This CDR3 reads CASSLGQGREYQPQHF. CDR3 nucleotide sequence: TGTGCCAGCAGCTTAGGACAGGGAAGAGAGTATCAGCCCCAGCATTTT. V and J are TRBV6-6 and TRBJ1-5; 8 bases are shared with TRBD1. V lost 6 bases, J lost 5 bases, and 12 bases stayed unmatched. The CDR3 is made up of 16 amino acids. From germline, CDR1 is MNHNY and CDR2 SVGAGI (reference sequence).

The CDR3 DNA follows: TGTGCCAGCAGCCCCGACAGGGGTCCCAATCAGCCCCAGCATTTT. Its translation: CASSPDRGPNQPQHF. The V call is TRBV7-2, the J call TRBJ1-5; 8 nucleotides match TRBD1. This CDR3 has 15 amino acids. Germline V gene sequence: CDR1 SGHTA, CDR2 FQGNSA. The J segment lost 3 bases and the V segment lost 5 bases, leaving 6 bases of the junction unmatched.

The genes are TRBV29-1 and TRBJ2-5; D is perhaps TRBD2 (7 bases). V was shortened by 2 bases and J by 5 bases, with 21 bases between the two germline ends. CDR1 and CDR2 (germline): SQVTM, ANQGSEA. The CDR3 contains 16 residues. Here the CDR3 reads CSVESKEGGASETQYF. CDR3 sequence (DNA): TGCAGCGTTGAAAGCAAGGAGGGGGGGGCCTCGGAGACCCAGTACTTC.

This CDR3 reads CAWSTPPREQYF. Here the CDR3 DNA reads TGTGCCTGGAGTACCCCGCCGAGGGAGCAGTACTTC. The chain is built from TRBV30 and TRBJ2-5; D is possibly TRBD2 (5 bases). CDR3 length: 12 residues. V lost 2 bases to trimming and J lost 11 bases, with 15 bases between them. Germline V gene sequence: CDR1 GTSNPN, CDR2 SVGIG (reference sequence).

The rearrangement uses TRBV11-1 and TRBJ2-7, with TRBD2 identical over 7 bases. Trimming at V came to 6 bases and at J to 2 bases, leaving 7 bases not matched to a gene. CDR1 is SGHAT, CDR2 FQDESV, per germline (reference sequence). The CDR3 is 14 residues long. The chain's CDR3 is CASSLQRGTYEQYF. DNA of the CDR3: TGTGCCAGCAGTCTGCAGCGGGGAACCTACGAGCAGTACTTC.